The 31 T cell receptor beta chains below come from one sample, sequenced in a study of blood T cell repertoires in COVID-19. Generated by immunoSEQ multiplex PCR, the TCRdb table keeps only in-frame clones and is missing some. The sample contains roughly 300,000 clones, 75% to 85% of which appear only once. The sample taken for sequencing was peripheral blood. The receptor set was obtained from a human donor in a cohort sampled during active COVID-19.

The chain is built from TRBV7-9 and TRBJ1-6; no reliable D call. Germline-derived CDR1 and CDR2 are SEHNR and FQNEAQ (reference sequence). V dropped 5 bases and J dropped 4 bases, with 18 bases sitting between them. The CDR3 sequence is 17 residues long. The CDR3 DNA is TGTGCCAGCAGCCCCCACCGCAGTGTAAAGTATAATTCACCCCTCCACTTT. The encoded protein is CASSPHRSVKYNSPLHF.

The chain carries TRBV7-9 and TRBJ2-7, with 8 nucleotides matching TRBD1. CDR1 and CDR2 (germline): SEHNR, FQNEAQ (reference sequence). This CDR3 is built from 14 residues. Trimming at V came to 4 bases and at J to 2 bases, leaving 4 bases not matched to a gene. The CDR3 sequence: CASSSGQDAYEQYF. The CDR3, as DNA: TGTGCCAGCAGCTCGGGACAGGACGCCTACGAGCAGTACTTC.

The chain recombines TRBV6-5 with TRBJ1-2; TRBD1 is a possible D gene (6 bases). Germline CDR1 MNHEY, CDR2 SVGAGI. V was shortened by 10 bases and J by 4 bases, with 19 bases between the two germline ends. This CDR3 contains 14 residues. The CDR3 spells CATATGALGYGYTF. For the CDR3, the DNA is TGTGCCACTGCGACAGGAGCCCTCGGCTATGGCTACACCTTC.

For this clone: The same CDR3 arises from other DNA sequences in this sample as well. The V and J genes are TRBV6-5 and TRBJ2-1; TRBD2 matches at 12 bases. The V gene's germline CDR1 is MNHEY and CDR2 SVGAGI. V lost 6 bases and J lost 6; bases outside the gene matches: 6. CDR3 size: 15 residues. The CDR3 region is CASRRPGLAGNEQFF. The CDR3 DNA sequence: TGTGCCAGCAGGCGACCGGGACTAGCGGGCAATGAGCAGTTCTTC.

The chain couples TRBV7-3 to TRBJ2-6; D is perhaps TRBD1 (5 bases). This CDR3 has 19 amino acids. The V end was cut by 4 bases, the J end by 0 bases, with 19 bases between. Germline values: CDR1 SGHTA, CDR2 FQGTGA. The CDR3, as DNA: TGTGCCAGCAGCTCTTTGACAGCTTCCATTAGCTCTGGGGCCAACGTCCTGACTTTC. Translation gives CASSSLTASISSGANVLTF.

The V call is TRBV27, the J call TRBJ2-1, with D unresolved. CDR1 MNHEY and CDR2 SMNVEV come from the germline V gene (reference sequence). The CDR3 totals 14 residues. Trimming took off 5 bases at V and 5 bases at J, with 13 bases between the two ends. The CDR3 DNA sequence: TGTGCCAGCAGTACAACAACCGCCGACAATGAGCAGTTCTTC. Translated, it gives CASSTTTADNEQFF.

The chain joins TRBV3-1 (or the pseudogene TRBV3-2) to TRBJ2-2, with 9 bases fitting TRBD1. V shed 4 bases, J shed 4 bases, and the junction held 4 bases outside the gene matches. The length of the CDR3 is 15 residues. CDR1 and CDR2 from the germline V gene are LGHDT and YNNKEL (reference sequence). This chain's CDR3 is CASSPRTGVTGELFF. As DNA, the CDR3 is TGTGCCAGCAGCCCTAGGACAGGGGTCACCGGGGAGCTGTTTTTT.

This chain uses TRBV7-2 with TRBJ1-4; D unclear. V lost 5 bases to trimming and J lost 4 bases, with 14 bases between them. CDR3 length: 15 residues. Germline-derived CDR1 and CDR2 are SGHTA and FQGNSA. CDR3: CASSELGRSNEKLFF. DNA for the CDR3: TGTGCCAGCAGCGAACTAGGCAGGAGTAATGAAAAACTGTTTTTT.

This rearrangement joins TRBV6-5 to TRBJ1-2; TRBD1 might be the D (6 bases). The CDR3 is 12 residues long. V was trimmed by 6 bases and J by 4 bases, leaving 9 bases between them. Germline values: CDR1 MNHEY, CDR2 SVGAGI. The CDR3 loop is CASSRDIYGYTF. The CDR3 DNA is TGTGCCAGCAGCAGGGACATCTATGGCTACACCTTC.

The chain uses TRBV12-5 and TRBJ1-3, with 11 bases that match TRBD1. CDR3 length equals 17 residues. Germline values: CDR1 LGHNT, CDR2 FRNRAP. V dropped 1 base and J dropped 7; count of bases not matched to a gene: 9. This CDR3 reads CASGLDYRTGGWNTIYF. CDR3 nucleotides: TGTGCTAGTGGTTTGGATTACAGGACAGGGGGCTGGAACACCATATATTTT.

This rearrangement joins TRBV24-1 to TRBJ2-2; D call uncertain. The germline gives CDR1 KGHDR, CDR2 SFDVKD. This CDR3 region has 14 residues. V was shortened by 9 bases and J by 5 bases, with 15 bases between the two germline ends. Here the CDR3 DNA reads TGTGCCACCCTGCCGAGGAGTGGAACCGGGGAGCTGTTTTTT. Translating it yields CATLPRSGTGELFF.

J is TRBJ1-5 and V is TRBV4-2; possibly TRBD1 for D (5 bases). V was cut by 5 bases and J by 7 bases, with 18 bases left in between. This CDR3 has 15 amino acids. Germline V gene sequence: CDR1 LGHNA, CDR2 YNFKEQ. CDR3 sequence reads: CASSTGQGNRQPQHF. The CDR3 DNA reads as TGTGCCAGCAGCACCGGGCAGGGTAATCGACAGCCCCAGCATTTT.

The genes are TRBV27 and TRBJ2-3, with 7 bases that match TRBD1. Germline CDR1 MNHEY, CDR2 SMNVEV (reference sequence). This CDR3 has 13 residues. The J segment lost 4 bases and the V segment lost 3 bases, leaving 1 base of the junction unmatched. The CDR3 coding sequence is TGTGCCAGCAGTTTCGACAGGGCAGATACGCAGTATTTT. The encoded protein is CASSFDRADTQYF.

The chain carries TRBV5-1 and TRBJ1-3, with 11 bases that match TRBD1. The V gene's germline CDR1 is SGHRS and CDR2 YFSETQ. This CDR3 is 17 amino acids long. Trimming cost V 2 bases and J 4 bases; bases outside gene matches: 8. CDR3 in amino acids: CASSLSGQGAGGNTIYF. The CDR3 DNA is TGCGCCAGCAGCTTATCAGGACAGGGGGCAGGAGGAAACACCATATATTTT.

For the CDR3, the DNA is TGCAGTGCTAGTCCCGGGACTACCAACGGAAAACTGTTTTTT. It specifies CSASPGTTNGKLFF. This chain links TRBV20-1 with TRBJ1-4; maybe TRBD1 (5 bases). CDR3 length: 14 residues. Between the trimmed V and J ends, which lost 3 bases and 10 bases, there was a span of 18 bases. In germline, CDR1 is DFQATT, CDR2 SNEGSKA (reference sequence).

The genes are TRBV11-2 and TRBJ1-1; 9 bases match TRBD1. V lost 5 bases and J lost 4; bases outside the gene matches: 14. The CDR3 extends over 17 amino acids. Germline loops: CDR1 SGHAT, CDR2 FQNNGV. The CDR3 region is CASSPPGQGLDGTEAFF. CDR3 DNA sequence: TGTGCCAGCAGCCCCCCGGGACAGGGTTTGGATGGCACTGAAGCTTTCTTT.

The genes are TRBV24-1 and TRBJ2-5; 10 positions agree with TRBD2. This CDR3 has 14 amino acids. V shed 4 bases and J 5 bases; nucleotides not matched to a gene: 3. Germline V CDR1 and CDR2: KGHDR, SFDVKD. CDR3: CATSEAGGRETQYF. The CDR3 nucleotides are TGTGCCACCAGTGAAGCGGGGGGGCGGGAGACCCAGTACTTC.

This clone was observed once. The V call is TRBV6-1, the J call TRBJ1-1, with D perhaps matching TRBD1 (5 bases). This CDR3 comprises 17 residues. V was shortened by 1 base and J by 6 bases, with 21 bases between the two germline ends. CDR1 is MNHNS, CDR2 SASEGT, per germline. CDR3 protein: CASSEVYRSQVLSEAFF. CDR3 DNA: TGTGCCAGCAGTGAAGTTTATAGGTCACAGGTATTATCTGAAGCTTTCTTT.

This clone was seen more than once but under ten times. V gene TRBV5-1 combines with J gene TRBJ2-1; 7 bases are a match to TRBD1. With V trimmed by 3 bases and J by 4 bases, 4 bases remained unmatched. This CDR3 has 14 amino acids. From germline, CDR1 is SGHRS and CDR2 YFSETQ. This CDR3 reads CASSYGQAYNEQFF. For the CDR3, the DNA is TGCGCCAGCAGCTACGGACAGGCTTACAATGAGCAGTTCTTC.

The chain links TRBV15 to TRBJ1-2; D remains ambiguous. Germline V CDR1 and CDR2: LNHNV, YYDKDF (reference sequence). The CDR3 loop spans 16 amino acids. Trimming took off 0 bases at V and 0 bases at J, with 11 bases between the two ends. CDR3 amino acids: CATSRDPAETNYGYTF. As DNA, the CDR3 is TGTGCCACCAGCAGAGATCCGGCGGAAACTAACTATGGCTACACCTTC.

The chain joins TRBV25-1 to TRBJ2-2; 7 bases map to TRBD1. Germline lookup yields CDR1 MGHDK and CDR2 SYGVNS. This CDR3 is 15 amino acids long. J lost 0 bases, V lost 8 bases, and 6 bases had no gene match. The CDR3 loop is CASRKGQTNTGELFF. The CDR3, as DNA: TGTGCCAGCCGAAAGGGACAGACGAACACCGGGGAGCTGTTTTTT.

This clone has just one count. Other DNA variants within this sample encode the same CDR3. This rearrangement joins TRBV7-2 to TRBJ2-3; 11 bases agree with TRBD2. The germline CDR1 and CDR2 sequences are SGHTA and FQGNSA. V was pared by 5 bases and J by 3 bases, with 4 bases of the junction left unmatched. The CDR3 covers 15 residues. CDR3 in DNA: TGTGCCAGCAGCCTGGTAGCGGGGGGGACAGATACGCAGTATTTT. Translated, it gives CASSLVAGGTDTQYF.

This clone was seen only once. V gene TRBV19 combines with J gene TRBJ2-1, with D uncertain. Deletions cut 6 bases from V and 8 bases from J, with 14 bases between. The CDR3 extends over 13 amino acids. Germline CDR1 is LNHDA and CDR2 is SQIVND (reference sequence). The CDR3 coding sequence is TGTGCCAGTAGGCAGTCGAAGCGCGATGAGCAGTTCTTC. Protein: CASRQSKRDEQFF.

The gene calls are TRBV2 and TRBJ2-7; 7 nucleotides align to TRBD2. The CDR3 has 15 residues. J lost 5 bases, V lost 1 base, and 8 bases had no gene match. CDR1 and CDR2 from the germline V gene are SNHLY and FYNNEI. The CDR3, as DNA: TGTGCCAGCAGTGAAGGTCGGACTAGGAGAAACGAGCAGTACTTC. Encoded protein: CASSEGRTRRNEQYF.

The chain employs TRBV6-5 and TRBJ2-4; possible D gene TRBD2, 6 bases. The CDR3 totals 13 residues. The ends were cut back, 7 bases at V and 6 bases at J, with 13 bases in the middle. Germline V gives CDR1 MNHEY, CDR2 SVGAGI. The chain's CDR3 is CASKQEGANIQYF. As DNA, the CDR3 is TGTGCCAGCAAGCAGGAGGGAGCAAACATTCAGTACTTC.

This chain connects TRBV18 to TRBJ2-3; 9 bases map to TRBD2. Germline CDR1 KGHSH, CDR2 LQKENI. The CDR3 has 15 amino acids. Trimming at V came to 3 bases and at J to 4 bases, leaving 5 bases not matched to a gene. The CDR3 sequence is CASSPERGDADTQYF. The CDR3 nucleotides are TGTGCCAGCTCACCGGAGCGGGGGGACGCAGATACGCAGTATTTT.

The chain joins TRBV12-5 to TRBJ2-2; D might be TRBD2 (6 bases). CDR1 is LGHNT, CDR2 FRNRAP, per germline. This CDR3 comprises 16 residues. With 0 bases removed from V and 4 bases from J, the gap between germline ends came to 12 bases. The CDR3: CASGLVGGSVTGELFF. The CDR3 region has the DNA TGTGCTAGTGGTTTGGTTGGAGGGTCGGTCACCGGGGAGCTGTTTTTT. Combining the CDR3 with reference TRBV12-5 and TRBJ2-2 gives the whole variable domain DARVTQTPRHKVTEMGQEVTMRCQPILGHNTVFWYRQTMMQGLELLAYFRNRAPLDDSGMPKDRFSAEMPDATLATLKIQPSEPRDSAVYFCASGLVGGSVTGELFFGEGSRLTVL.

This clone was seen a single time. The junction does not match germline at one end; this may be a read error. The rearrangement uses TRBV3-1 (or the pseudogene TRBV3-2) and TRBJ1-1; the match to TRBD1 covers 10 bases. CDR3 length: 15 amino acids. Germline V lookup: CDR1 LGHDT, CDR2 YNNKEL (reference sequence). This CDR3 is CASRQAGTGDTEAFF. The CDR3 DNA sequence: TGTGCCAGCAGACAAGCGGGGACAGGGGACACTGAAGCTTTCTTT.

This rearrangement joins TRBV4-1 to TRBJ1-1; no reliable D call. V was cut by 2 bases and J by 0 bases, with 7 bases left in between. The length of the CDR3 is 14 residues. In germline, CDR1 is MGHRA, CDR2 YSYEKL. CDR3 sequence reads: CASSQCTVNTEAFF. The CDR3 region has the DNA TGCGCCAGCAGCCAATGTACAGTGAACACTGAAGCTTTCTTT.

This CDR3 reads CASGEPTGDKNIQYF. CDR3 DNA sequence: TGTGCTAGTGGTGAACCGACAGGGGACAAAAACATTCAGTACTTC. The rearrangement links TRBV12-5 to TRBJ2-4, with 8 bases aligning to TRBD1. The CDR3 consists of 15 residues. V was clipped by 5 bases and J by 3 bases; unmatched bases: 6. CDR1 is LGHNT, CDR2 FRNRAP, per germline. The whole variable domain, remainder taken from reference TRBV12-5 and TRBJ2-4, is DARVTQTPRHKVTEMGQEVTMRCQPILGHNTVFWYRQTMMQGLELLAYFRNRAPLDDSGMPKDRFSAEMPDATLATLKIQPSEPRDSAVYFCASGEPTGDKNIQYFGAGTRLSVL.

J is TRBJ1-4 and V is TRBV19; 7 bases match TRBD1. The trim removed 6 bases at V and 4 bases at J, leaving 5 bases unmatched. The CDR3 loop spans 14 amino acids. The germline gives CDR1 LNHDA, CDR2 SQIVND (reference sequence). The CDR3 region has the DNA TGTGCCAGTAGCCTGGGACAGATTAATGAAAAACTGTTTTTT. Residues: CASSLGQINEKLFF. Drawing the rest from reference TRBV19 and TRBJ1-4, the complete variable domain is DGGITQSPKYLFRKEGQNVTLSCEQNLNHDAMYWYRQDPGQGLRLIYYSQIVNDFQKGDIAEGYSVSREKKESFPLTVTSAQKNPTAFYLCASSLGQINEKLFFGSGTQLSVL.